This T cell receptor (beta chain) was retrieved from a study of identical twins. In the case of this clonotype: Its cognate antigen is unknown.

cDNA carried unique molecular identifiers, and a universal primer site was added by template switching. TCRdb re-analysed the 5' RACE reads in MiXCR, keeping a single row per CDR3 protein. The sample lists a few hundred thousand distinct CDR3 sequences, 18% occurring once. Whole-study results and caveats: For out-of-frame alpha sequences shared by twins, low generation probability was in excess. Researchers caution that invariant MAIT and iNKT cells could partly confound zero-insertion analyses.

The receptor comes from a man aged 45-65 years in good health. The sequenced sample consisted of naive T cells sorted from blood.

The CDR3 nucleotides read TGTGCCAGCAGCCAAGATCCAGGGTGGGAGACCCAGTACTTC. This encodes CASSQDPGWETQYF. This chain uses TRBV4-2 with TRBJ2-5; tentative D call: TRBD1 (5 bases). Germline CDR1 and CDR2: LGHNA and YNFKEQ. The CDR3 is made up of 14 amino acids. With 0 bases removed from V and 5 bases from J, the gap between germline ends came to 10 bases.